Sequencing of this T cell receptor (beta chain) was carried out in a study of cytomegalovirus exposure and HLA in healthy donors. Looking at the study overall: Of more than 350 genotyped donors, about 80% clustered with self-reported Caucasian donors.

Study-wide findings and caveats: Presence/absence analyses assumed roughly uniform sequencing depth across donors.

PCR was performed using 60 Vbeta and 13 Jbeta primers. The table came from immunoSEQ multiplex PCR; TCRdb's copy has only in-frame clones and leaves some out. The sample lists some 130,000 clones; 70% to 85% were seen once. Germline values: CDR1 KGHSH, CDR2 LQKENI. The V end was cut by 3 bases, the J end by 5 bases, with 10 bases between. CDR3 length: 14 residues. Points on this clone: Its antigen is undetermined.

The sequenced sample was PBMCs. This TCR derives from a man aged 40-49 years in good health and CMV-seropositive. The chain employs TRBV18 and TRBJ2-2; D possibly corresponds to TRBD2 (6 bases). The CDR3 nucleotides read TGTGCCAGCTCACCTAACCGGGAGACCGGGGAGCTGTTTTTT. Amino acids: CASSPNRETGELFF.